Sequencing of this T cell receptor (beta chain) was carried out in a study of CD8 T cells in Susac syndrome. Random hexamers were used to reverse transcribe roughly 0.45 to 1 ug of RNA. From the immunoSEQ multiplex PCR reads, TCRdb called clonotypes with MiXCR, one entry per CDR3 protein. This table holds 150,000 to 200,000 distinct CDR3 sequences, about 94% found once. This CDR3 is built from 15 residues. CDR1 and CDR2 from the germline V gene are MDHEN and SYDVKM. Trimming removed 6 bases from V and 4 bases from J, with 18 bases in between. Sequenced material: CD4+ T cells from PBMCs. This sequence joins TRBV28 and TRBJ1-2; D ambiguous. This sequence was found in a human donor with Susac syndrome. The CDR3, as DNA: TGTGCCAGCAGACCCCTCGACGGGGAGGGCTATGGCTACACCTTC. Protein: CASRPLDGEGYGYTF.